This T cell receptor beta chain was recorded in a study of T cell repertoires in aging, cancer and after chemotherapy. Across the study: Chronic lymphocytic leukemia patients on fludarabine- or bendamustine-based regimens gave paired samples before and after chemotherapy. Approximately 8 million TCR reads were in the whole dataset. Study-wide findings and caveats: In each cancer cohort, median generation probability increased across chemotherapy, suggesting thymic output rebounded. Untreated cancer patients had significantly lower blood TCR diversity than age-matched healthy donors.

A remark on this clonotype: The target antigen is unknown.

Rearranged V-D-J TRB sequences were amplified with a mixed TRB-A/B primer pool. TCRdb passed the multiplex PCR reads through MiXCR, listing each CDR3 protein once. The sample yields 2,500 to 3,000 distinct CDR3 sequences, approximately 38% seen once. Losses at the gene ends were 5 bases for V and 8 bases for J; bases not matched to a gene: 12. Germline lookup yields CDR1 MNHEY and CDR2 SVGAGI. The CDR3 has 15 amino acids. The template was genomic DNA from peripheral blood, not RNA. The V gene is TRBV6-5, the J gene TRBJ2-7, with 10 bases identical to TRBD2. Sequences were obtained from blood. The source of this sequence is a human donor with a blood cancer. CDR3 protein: CASSPTGLATPQQYF. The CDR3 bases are TGTGCCAGCAGTCCAACGGGACTAGCGACGCCGCAGCAGTACTTC.